This section outlines one T cell receptor (beta chain) sequence together with its context. Its antigen specificity is not known. No qualities accompany the bases; no much larger clone lies one base away. Trimming accounts for 3 bases at V and 4 bases at J, while the number of junction bases matched to no gene is 5. The CDR3 starts with the cysteine, ends with the phenylalanine, and has 16 residues. Only the CDR3 portion is preserved as DNA: 48 bases, with reading frame beginning at the first base. Per the germline V gene (reference sequence), SGHNT is the CDR1 and YYREEE is the CDR2. These data originate in a study of blood T cell repertoires in COVID-19 (dated by TCRdb to about 2020). As for the study more broadly: Collaborator samples came from the United States, Italy and Spain and covered acute and convalescent phases of COVID-19. The samples were drawn from two sources: the first 160 participants of the ongoing ImmuneRACE study, and fewer than 1,500 subjects contributed by 6 global collaborators. Deeply sampled blood TCRbeta repertoires from subjects exposed to, actively infected with, or recovered from COVID-19 were included in the dataset. Where HLA class I and class II types were available, the types were taken from metadata supplied by the sample provider, not from assay-based typing. A freely available public database, intended as a resource for researchers studying the immune response to SARS-CoV-2, is where the repertoires were released. The material from the prospective study consisted of cDNA or gDNA derived from T cells, B-cell-depleted T cells, or PBMCs. A de-identified subject ID, COVID-19 status, age in years and sex were almost always included in the sample metadata. The full study reports these points: Clinical and demographic metadata were provided uncurated, with the amount varying by source and participant.

TCRbeta CDR3 regions were amplified from genomic DNA by means of the immunoSEQ Assay, a bias-controlled multiplex PCR. In the original analysis: The number of nucleated cells in each sample was estimated from the amplification of reference gene primers within the assay. Sequence reads were collapsed and filtered to measure the absolute abundance of every unique TCRbeta CDR3 rearrangement. Productive Simpson clonality was computed per sample as the square root of Simpson's diversity index over productive rearrangements. TCRdb stores this immuneACCESS table with in-frame sequences only. Part of the clones is absent; in the studies checked, under half of the shortfall reflects unresolved V genes, and no reason is known for the rest. V and J calls and clone size are given by that table; D and trimming were obtained from the DNA. The sample profile shows about 190,000 clones; 70% to 85% of them were found once. The ten largest clonotypes hold 3% to 3.5% of the sample.

Participants in the prospective study were aged roughly 18 to 100 years, lived in 20 to 25 United States geographic areas, and enrolled through a virtual design. Cohort assignment in the prospective study relied on participant-reported clinical history from a screening survey and a study questionnaire. Recovered participants in ImmuneRACE Cohort 3 were defined as having two consecutive negative NP/OP PCR tests, clearance from a healthcare professional, or resolution of symptoms. In the prospective study, whole blood, serum and a nasopharyngeal or oropharyngeal swab were collected from each participant by mobile phlebotomists. Participants in the prospective study had the option to provide additional blood draws and questionnaires over a roughly 2-month period. Prospective study blood samples were shipped either frozen or at room temperature before DNA extraction.

The clonotype was recovered from a woman aged 25 to 39 who had recovered from COVID-19. What was sequenced was PBMCs or T cells enriched from blood (not recorded which). The chain is made from TRBV5-4 and TRBJ2-2; 11 central bases correspond to TRBD1. The CDR3: CASSSTGTGGTGELFF. The sequenced DNA is TGTGCCAGCAGCTCCACTGGGACAGGGGGCACCGGGGAGCTGTTTTTT.